The 20 T cell receptor beta chains listed next were all sequenced from one sample in a study of OX40 agonist ivuxolimab in advanced cancers. Sequencing used immunoSEQ multiplex PCR; TCRdb keeps in-frame clones, though not all of them. The profile shows about 31,000 clones, approximately 89% of them singletons. Here the sequenced sample was CD4+ or CD8+ T cells sorted from blood, taken in a trial of the OX40 agonist ivuxolimab. The source of these receptors is an adult with an advanced solid tumor such as melanoma, head and neck, liver or kidney cancer.

This clone was seen a few times. CDR3 sequence reads: CASSEGVAGGLETQYF. CDR3 in DNA: TGTGCCAGCAGTGAAGGAGTAGCGGGAGGACTAGAGACCCAGTACTTC. This chain connects TRBV6-1 to TRBJ2-5; 10 nucleotides align to TRBD2. The CDR3 is made up of 16 amino acids. The V gene end was trimmed by 1 base and the J gene end by 4 bases; junction bases not matched to a gene: 6. Germline CDR1 MNHNS, CDR2 SASEGT.

The V gene is TRBV5-6, the J gene TRBJ2-7, with D tentatively TRBD2 (5 bases). Germline CDR1 SGHDT, CDR2 YYEEEE. Trimming removed 2 bases from V and 2 bases from J, with 11 bases in between. The CDR3 loop spans 14 amino acids. Here the CDR3 reads CASSLVSLAYEQYF. CDR3 sequence (DNA): TGTGCCAGCAGCTTAGTTTCACTAGCCTACGAGCAGTACTTC.

The chain recombines TRBV18 with TRBJ2-7; D is undetermined. The CDR3 covers 14 residues. CDR1 is KGHSH, CDR2 LQKENI, per germline. Trimming took 6 bases from V and 5 from J, leaving 17 bases between them. The CDR3 sequence: CASSPQEIGDEQYF. In DNA form, the CDR3 reads TGTGCCAGCTCGCCCCAGGAAATTGGAGACGAGCAGTACTTC.

In nucleotides, the CDR3 is TGTGCCAGCAGCCGGGTAAATAGCAATCAGCCCCAGCATTTT. Amino acid sequence: CASSRVNSNQPQHF. This rearrangement joins TRBV2 to TRBJ1-5, with unresolved D. The ends were cut back, 6 bases at V and 0 bases at J, with 9 bases in the middle. Per the germline V gene, CDR1 is SNHLY and CDR2 is FYNNEI. This CDR3 has 14 amino acids.

The chain combines TRBV6-1 with TRBJ2-7; TRBD1 is a possible D gene (5 bases). Germline CDR1 is MNHNS and CDR2 is SASEGT. Deletions cut 0 bases from V and 0 bases from J, with 9 bases between. CDR3 length: 15 amino acids. The CDR3 spells CASSEAQQVSYEQYF. The CDR3 coding sequence is TGTGCCAGCAGTGAAGCCCAACAGGTCTCCTACGAGCAGTACTTC.

In this sample, this clone turned up a few times. V and J are TRBV19 and TRBJ1-4, with no clear D. Germline V CDR1 and CDR2: LNHDA, SQIVND (reference sequence). This CDR3 is 13 amino acids long. V was shortened by 4 bases and J by 5 bases, with 8 bases between the two germline ends. In nucleotides, the CDR3 is TGTGCCAGTAGTAACACGGAAAATGAAAAACTGTTTTTT. Protein sequence: CASSNTENEKLFF. Looking up the rest from reference TRBV19 and TRBJ1-4 gives the full variable domain: DGGITQSPKYLFRKEGQNVTLSCEQNLNHDAMYWYRQDPGQGLRLIYYSQIVNDFQKGDIAEGYSVSREKKESFPLTVTSAQKNPTAFYLCASSNTENEKLFFGSGTQLSVL.

This chain uses TRBV21-1 with TRBJ1-1; the table's D call TRBD1 went unverified against the DNA. TRBV21-1 corresponds to a pseudogene. This CDR3 comprises 15 residues. CDR3: CASSKEIGRSSRAFF. The DNA of the CDR3 is TGTGCCAGCAGCAAAGAGATCGGCAGGTCTTCGAGAGCTTTCTTT.

The chain is built from TRBV5-6 and TRBJ2-5; unclear D gene. With 4 bases removed from V and 0 bases from J, the gap between germline ends came to 10 bases. The CDR3 spans 14 residues. Germline values: CDR1 SGHDT, CDR2 YYEEEE. CDR3 nucleotide sequence: TGTGCCAGCAGCGTTTACAGTGACCAAGAGACCCAGTACTTC. Amino acid sequence: CASSVYSDQETQYF. Complete variable domain (other parts from reference TRBV5-6 and TRBJ2-5): DAGVTQSPTHLIKTRGQQVTLRCSPKSGHDTVSWYQQALGQGPQFIFQYYEEEERQRGNFPDRFSGHQFPNYSSELNVNALLLGDSALYLCASSVYSDQETQYFGPGTRLLVL.

This chain connects TRBV6-1 to TRBJ2-5; 8 bases are shared with TRBD1. TRBJ2-7 explains the end of the DNA better; the J call may be wrong. CDR1 MNHNS and CDR2 SASEGT come from the germline V gene. This CDR3 has 15 residues. The DNA for the CDR3 is TGTGCCAGCAGTGCCAGACAGGGGAACTCCTACGAGCAGTACTTC. Translated, it gives CASSARQGNSYEQYF.

This chain uses TRBV5-1 with TRBJ1-5; D uncertain. Trimming removed 0 bases from V and 4 bases from J, with 11 bases in between. Per the germline V gene, CDR1 is SGHRS and CDR2 is YFSETQ. The CDR3 is 15 amino acids. CDR3 loop: CASSLGTAENQPQHF. The CDR3 region has the DNA TGCGCCAGCAGCTTGGGAACAGCAGAAAATCAGCCCCAGCATTTT.

This clone was picked up a small number of times. The chain links TRBV19 to TRBJ1-5; 7 bases match TRBD1. The trim removed 3 bases at V and 5 bases at J, leaving 10 bases unmatched. CDR3 length equals 16 residues. Germline assignment: CDR1 LNHDA and CDR2 SQIVND (reference sequence). As DNA, the CDR3 is TGTGCCAGTAGTATCGCCCTACGGACAGGTCATCAGCCCCAGCATTTT. It specifies CASSIALRTGHQPQHF.

V is TRBV9 and J is TRBJ1-1; D call uncertain. Germline V gene data show CDR1 as SGDLS and CDR2 as YYNGEE. V lost 0 bases and J lost 4, with 10 bases in between. This CDR3 spans 14 amino acids. The CDR3: CASSVVGRVTEAFF. CDR3 nucleotide sequence: TGTGCCAGCAGCGTAGTAGGGCGGGTCACTGAAGCTTTCTTT.

This chain joins TRBV5-4 and TRBJ2-2; TRBD2 matches 8 bases. J was trimmed by 1 base and V by 4 bases; bases with no gene match: 6. Germline lookup yields CDR1 SGHNT and CDR2 YYREEE (reference sequence). The CDR3 covers 16 residues. CDR3 sequence reads: CASSPRLARNTGELFF. CDR3 nucleotide sequence: TGTGCCAGCAGCCCAAGACTAGCGCGGAACACCGGGGAGCTGTTTTTT. Based on the CDR3 plus reference TRBV5-4 and TRBJ2-2, the full variable domain is ETGVTQSPTHLIKTRGQQVTLRCSSQSGHNTVSWYQQALGQGPQFIFQYYREEENGRGNFPPRFSGLQFPNYSSELNVNALELDDSALYLCASSPRLARNTGELFFGEGSRLTVL.

This clone was counted once. At one end the junction does not follow the germline gene, possibly because of a read error. The chain employs TRBV28 and TRBJ1-1, with 10 bases lining up with TRBD1. The CDR3 spans 14 residues. Germline assignment: CDR1 MDHEN and CDR2 SYDVKM. CDR3 nucleotides: TGTGCCAGCACTTTATCCATGACAGGGGGCGCGGCTTTCTTT. It encodes CASTLSMTGGAAFF.

The chain uses TRBV27 and TRBJ2-3, with D tentatively TRBD2 (6 bases). Germline CDR1 MNHEY, CDR2 SMNVEV (reference sequence). There are 15 residues in the CDR3. V was pared by 5 bases and J by 0 bases, with 12 bases between. CDR3 nucleotide sequence: TGTGCCAGCAGTATTAGCGGACCTAGCACAGATACGCAGTATTTT. Its translation is CASSISGPSTDTQYF.

The chain couples TRBV9 to TRBJ2-3; TRBD2 matches at 8 bases. The V and J ends lost 4 bases and 4 bases, in that order; junction bases with no gene match: 14. The length of the CDR3 is 17 residues. Germline V gene lookup returns CDR1 SGDLS and CDR2 YYNGEE. CDR3: CASSPRVVAGSADTQYF. In DNA form, the CDR3 reads TGTGCCAGCAGCCCTAGGGTGGTAGCGGGGTCCGCAGATACGCAGTATTTT.

This clone was seen only a few times. The J gene is TRBJ1-2, the V gene TRBV7-9; 9 bases align to TRBD1. V was pared by 5 bases and J by 4 bases, with 8 bases of the junction left unmatched. From germline, CDR1 is SEHNR and CDR2 FQNEAQ (reference sequence). This CDR3 comprises 15 residues. The CDR3 DNA sequence: TGTGCCAGCAGCAGCTACAGGGGGCAGGGCTATGGCTACACCTTC. Protein product: CASSSYRGQGYGYTF.

The chain uses TRBV18 and TRBJ1-2; maybe TRBD1 (6 bases). V shed 6 bases and J shed 3 bases, with 11 bases lying between them. This CDR3 is 13 amino acids long. Germline CDR1 is KGHSH and CDR2 is LQKENI. The CDR3, as DNA: TGTGCCAGCTCCGGGGGCGCGGACTATGGCTACACCTTC. Residues: CASSGGADYGYTF.

The chain recombines TRBV11-3 with TRBJ2-1; D unresolved. The CDR3 extends over 13 amino acids. CDR1 and CDR2 (germline): SGHNT, YENEEA. V shed 0 bases and J shed 5 bases, with 5 bases lying between them. CDR3 bases: TGTGCCAGCAGCTTAGACAGAAACAATGAGCAGTTCTTC. Protein sequence: CASSLDRNNEQFF.

The table lists this clone with a few counts. The chain recombines TRBV9 with TRBJ2-2, with D unresolved. The CDR3 extends over 14 amino acids. Germline assignment: CDR1 SGDLS and CDR2 YYNGEE. The germline V and J ends were trimmed by 0 bases and 6 bases, with 9 bases remaining between them. CDR3 sequence reads: CASSVAVGAGELFF. The CDR3 nucleotides read TGTGCCAGCAGCGTAGCTGTGGGTGCCGGGGAGCTGTTTTTT.